This T cell receptor (beta chain) was documented in a study of blood T cell repertoires in COVID-19. Study-level information: COVID-19 samples from acute and convalescent phases originated in the United States, Italy and Spain.

Per the original data handling: Estimated nucleated cell counts came from reference gene primer amplification. Here immunoSEQ multiplex PCR was the method, and the copy in TCRdb shows in-frame clones only, minus some. V, J and clone size derive from that table, while D and trimming were established from the DNA sequence. The sample gives about 90,000 clones, over 75% of which show up once; approximately 13% is in the top ten. Trimming took 0 bases from V and 0 from J, leaving 7 bases between them. The CDR3 length is 15 residues. Germline CDR1 SGHKS, CDR2 YYEKEE (reference sequence). This clone was observed once.

This receptor was obtained from a human donor in a cohort sampled during active COVID-19. Material for sequencing was peripheral blood. The chain uses TRBV5-5 and TRBJ1-5; D gene unclear. CDR3 nucleotides: TGTGCCAGCAGCTTGGGACACAGTAGCAATCAGCCCCAGCATTTT. As protein: CASSLGHSSNQPQHF.